The sequence of this T cell receptor beta chain was determined in a study of T cell responses to AZD1222 COVID-19 vaccine. Here immunoSEQ multiplex PCR was the method, and the copy in TCRdb shows in-frame clones only, minus some. The sample holds about 100,000 clones, around nine tenths seen once. The receptor was derived from an adult in good health. Sequenced here: peripheral blood, sampled on day 0 of AZD1222 vaccination.

CDR3 coding DNA: TGTGCCAGCAGTTCAGGACAGGGAGGGTACAATGAGCAGTTCTTC. Its protein is CASSSGQGGYNEQFF. The rearrangement links TRBV6-5 to TRBJ2-1; a possible D gene is TRBD1 (8 bases). In germline, CDR1 is MNHEY, CDR2 SVGAGI. CDR3 length: 15 residues. V was cut by 4 bases and J by 4 bases, with 14 bases left in between.